This record looks at one T cell receptor beta chain sequence and its context. The V gene's germline CDR1 is SGHAT and CDR2 FQNNGV. Trimming left V 2 bases short and J 5 bases short, with 15 bases between. The CDR3 extends over 15 amino acids. This entry belongs to a study of blood T cell repertoires in COVID-19. Turning to the study itself: From T cells, B-cell-depleted T cells, or PBMCs came the material, which was cDNA or gDNA.

Source study methods: It was from reference gene primer amplification that nucleated cell counts were estimated. Clones were sequenced by immunoSEQ multiplex PCR, and TCRdb holds only the in-frame ones, with some missing. V and J calls and clone size are copied from that table; D and trimming were computed from the DNA. The sample records approximately 670,000 clones, 80% to 90% being singletons. Sample: peripheral blood. This TCR came from a woman aged 18 to 35 with acute or convalescent COVID-19. The chain couples TRBV11-2 to TRBJ1-2; D is undetermined. The CDR3, as DNA: TGTGCCAGCAGCTTAAACAGAGGGTCCCTATATGGCTACACCTTC. Residues: CASSLNRGSLYGYTF.